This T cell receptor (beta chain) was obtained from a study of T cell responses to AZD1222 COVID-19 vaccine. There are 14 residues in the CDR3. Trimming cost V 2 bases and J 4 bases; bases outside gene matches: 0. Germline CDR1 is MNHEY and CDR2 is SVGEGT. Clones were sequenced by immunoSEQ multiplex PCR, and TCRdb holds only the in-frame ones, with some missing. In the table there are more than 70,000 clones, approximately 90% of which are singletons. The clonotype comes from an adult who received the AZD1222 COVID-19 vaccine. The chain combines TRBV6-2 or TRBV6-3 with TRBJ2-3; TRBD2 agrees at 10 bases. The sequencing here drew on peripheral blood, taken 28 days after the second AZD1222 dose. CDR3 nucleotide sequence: TGTGCCAGCAGTTACGGGACTAGCGCAGATACGCAGTATTTT. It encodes CASSYGTSADTQYF.